The rows below give T cell receptor beta chains drawn from one sample of a study of identical twins. TCRdb called the 5' RACE reads again in MiXCR, with one record for every CDR3 protein. The data hold 500,000 to 650,000 distinct CDR3 sequences, with about 7.6% observed a single time. The same specimen was also included in a second study, on yellow fever vaccine responses in identical twins.

The source material was PBMCs. The receptors originated from a woman under 30 in good health. Both conserved end residues are part of each CDR3. D genes are given only for firm matches. Not every row has a clone size; where given, it reads once, few, many or a size class.

CDR3 protein	CDR3 DNA	clone size	CDR3 length	V gene	D gene	J gene
CASSLAGDRGSIWYGYTF	TGCGCCAGCAGCTTGGCCGGGGACAGGGGCTCTATCTGGTATGGCTACACCTTC	-	18	TRBV5-1	TRBD1	TRBJ1-2
CASSLAGGGGNTIYF	TGCGCCAGCAGCTTGGCGGGGGGCGGAGGAAACACCATATATTTT	-	15	TRBV5-1	-	TRBJ1-3
CASSSLTEGSNQPQHF	TGTGCCAGCAGCTCGCTGACCGAGGGAAGCAATCAGCCCCAGCATTTT	many	16	TRBV7-9	-	TRBJ1-5
CASSQDPGSHQPQHF	TGTGCCAGCAGCCAAGATCCGGGTTCCCATCAGCCCCAGCATTTT	many	15	TRBV3-1	-	TRBJ1-5
CASSVGQITTYEQYF	TGTGCCAGCAGCGTGGGGCAGATTACGACCTACGAGCAGTACTTC	many	15	TRBV6-2/TRBV6-3	-	TRBJ2-7
CSAWGPKNTEAFF	TGCAGTGCTTGGGGGCCGAAGAACACTGAAGCTTTCTTT	few	13	TRBV20-1	-	TRBJ1-1
CATEGGAYEQYF	TGTGCCACCGAGGGGGGGGCCTACGAGCAGTACTTC	few	12	TRBV6-6	-	TRBJ2-7
CASSPLEAGAKQFF	TGCGCCAGCAGCCCACTAGAAGCAGGGGCGAAGCAGTTCTTC	-	14	TRBV5-1	-	TRBJ2-1
CSVVQGADYGYTF	TGCAGCGTCGTTCAGGGGGCTGACTATGGCTACACCTTC	few	13	TRBV29-1	TRBD1	TRBJ1-2
CASSPRQGPSYEQYF	TGTGCCAGCAGCCCCCGACAGGGGCCCTCCTACGAGCAGTACTTC	few	15	TRBV9	TRBD1	TRBJ2-7
CASSQEIGRMSSYEQYF	TGTGCCAGCAGCCAAGAGATCGGCAGGATGAGCTCCTACGAGCAGTACTTC	-	17	TRBV14	-	TRBJ2-7
CASSFLEGETQYF	TGTGCCAGCAGTTTCTTGGAGGGAGAGACCCAGTACTTC	few	13	TRBV12-3/TRBV12-4	-	TRBJ2-5
CASTSLAGAVYEQYF	TGTGCCAGCACCTCGCTAGCGGGAGCTGTCTACGAGCAGTACTTC	few	15	TRBV6-1	TRBD2	TRBJ2-7
CSVETELNTEAFF	TGCAGCGTTGAAACAGAGCTGAACACTGAAGCTTTCTTT	few	13	TRBV29-1	-	TRBJ1-1
CASNQQGAKQYF	TGTGCCAGCAATCAACAGGGGGCTAAGCAGTACTTC	few	12	TRBV7-8	TRBD1	TRBJ2-7
CSVVGRGSGGELFF	TGCAGCGTTGTGGGCAGGGGTAGCGGCGGGGAGCTGTTTTTT	few	14	TRBV29-1	-	TRBJ2-2
CASSLAMGLEWGSEQYF	TGCGCCAGCAGCCTGGCGATGGGACTCGAATGGGGTAGCGAGCAGTACTTC	-	17	TRBV4-1	-	TRBJ2-7
CASSSDGVQPQHF	TGTGCCAGCAGTTCAGACGGGGTGCAGCCCCAGCATTTT	many	13	TRBV12-3/TRBV12-4	-	TRBJ1-5
CASRYTNIRDGYEQYF	TGTGCCAGCAGGTACACTAACATCCGGGACGGCTACGAGCAGTACTTC	-	16	TRBV6-5	-	TRBJ2-7
CASSTSDSGNTIYF	TGTGCCAGCAGTACGAGTGATTCTGGAAACACCATATATTTT	few	14	TRBV12-3/TRBV12-4	-	TRBJ1-3
CASTHGGYTEAFF	TGCGCCAGCACCCACGGGGGTTATACTGAAGCTTTCTTT	few	13	TRBV10-2	-	TRBJ1-1
CASSFGMTQNTEAFF	TGCGCCAGCAGCTTTGGGATGACACAGAACACTGAAGCTTTCTTT	many	15	TRBV5-1	-	TRBJ1-1